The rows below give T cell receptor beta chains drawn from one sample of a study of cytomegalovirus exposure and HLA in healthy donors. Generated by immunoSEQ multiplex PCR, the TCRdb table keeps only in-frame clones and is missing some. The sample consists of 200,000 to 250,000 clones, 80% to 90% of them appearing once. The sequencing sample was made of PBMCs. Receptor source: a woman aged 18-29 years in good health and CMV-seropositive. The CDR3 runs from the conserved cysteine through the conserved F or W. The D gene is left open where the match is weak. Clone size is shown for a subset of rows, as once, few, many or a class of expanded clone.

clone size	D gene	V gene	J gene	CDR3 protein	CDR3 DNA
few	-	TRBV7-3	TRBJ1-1	CASSLGRETEAFF	TGTGCCAGCAGTCTAGGACGGGAGACTGAAGCTTTCTTT
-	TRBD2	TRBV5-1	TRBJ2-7	CASSATSGPYEQYF	TGCGCCAGCAGCGCCACTAGCGGTCCCTACGAGCAGTACTTC
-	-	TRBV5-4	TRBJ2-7	CASSLRGGGAQYF	TGTGCCAGCAGCCTCAGGGGCGGGGGAGCGCAGTACTTC
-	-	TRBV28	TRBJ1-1	CASSFYGLMAEAFF	TGTGCCAGCAGTTTTTACGGGTTAATGGCTGAAGCTTTCTTT
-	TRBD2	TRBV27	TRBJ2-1	CASSAGTSGTNEQFF	TGTGCCAGCAGTGCCGGGACTAGTGGGACGAATGAGCAGTTCTTC
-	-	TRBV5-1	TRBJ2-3	CASSSLSTDTQYF	TGCGCCAGCAGCTCGTTATCCACAGATACGCAGTATTTT
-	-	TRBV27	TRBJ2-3	CASSWGPDTQYF	TGTGCCAGCAGCTGGGGGCCAGATACGCAGTATTTT
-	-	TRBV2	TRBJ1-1	CASSFTTEGNTEAFF	TGTGCCAGCAGTTTTACCACCGAGGGGAACACTGAAGCTTTCTTT
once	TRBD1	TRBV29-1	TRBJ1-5	CSVVSVGQGGNQPQHF	TGCAGCGTTGTAAGTGTCGGACAGGGTGGCAATCAGCCCCAGCATTTT
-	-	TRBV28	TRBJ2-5	CASSLAGNQETQYF	TGTGCCAGCAGTTTAGCGGGGAACCAAGAGACCCAGTACTTC
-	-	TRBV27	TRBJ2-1	CASSLERAYNEQFF	TGTGCCAGCAGTCTAGAGAGGGCGTATAATGAGCAGTTCTTC
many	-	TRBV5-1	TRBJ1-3	CASRSTGPVDTIYF	TGCGCCAGCAGGTCCACAGGCCCGGTAGACACCATATATTTT
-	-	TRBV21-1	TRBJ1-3	CASTKAGNTIYF	TGTGCCAGCACCAAGGCAGGAAACACCATATATTTT
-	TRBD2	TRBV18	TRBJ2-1	CASSPLASGSSLYNEQFF	TGTGCCAGCTCACCTCTCGCTAGCGGGAGTTCCCTCTACAATGAGCAGTTCTTC
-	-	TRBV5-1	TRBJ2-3	CASSPTGITDTQYF	TGCGCCAGCAGCCCTACAGGGATCACAGATACGCAGTATTTT
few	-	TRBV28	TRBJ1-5	CASSFELEQPQHF	TGTGCCAGCAGTTTCGAGTTGGAGCAGCCCCAGCATTTT
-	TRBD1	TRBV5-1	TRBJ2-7	CASSPGQTSSYEQYF	TGCGCCAGCAGCCCGGGACAGACAAGCTCCTACGAGCAGTACTTC
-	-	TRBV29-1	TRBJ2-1	CSVVGYNEQFF	TGCAGCGTCGTCGGCTACAATGAGCAGTTCTTC
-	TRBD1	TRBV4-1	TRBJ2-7	CASSQVTGGSHYEQYF	TGCGCCAGCAGCCAAGTGACAGGGGGCTCCCACTACGAGCAGTACTTC
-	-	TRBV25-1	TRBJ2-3	CASSETLSRTDTQYF	TGTGCCAGCAGTGAAACTTTGTCTCGCACAGATACGCAGTATTTT
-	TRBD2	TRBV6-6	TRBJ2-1	CASSYPGGQNEQFF	TGTGCCAGCAGTTACCCGGGAGGGCAAAATGAGCAGTTCTTC
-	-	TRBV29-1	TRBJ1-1	CSVEGQPNTEAFF	TGCAGCGTTGAAGGACAGCCGAACACTGAAGCTTTCTTT
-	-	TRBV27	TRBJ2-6	CASSSPGNSGANVLTF	TGTGCCAGCAGTTCGCCAGGGAACTCTGGGGCCAACGTCCTGACTTTC
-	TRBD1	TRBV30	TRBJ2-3	CAWSQGGTDTQYF	TGTGCCTGGAGCCAGGGGGGCACAGATACGCAGTATTTT
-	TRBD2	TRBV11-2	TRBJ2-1	CASSSVVVAGGPGEQFF	TGTGCCAGCAGCTCGGTAGTTGTGGCGGGAGGGCCGGGGGAGCAGTTCTTC
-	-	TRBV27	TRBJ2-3	CASSSRGGRFTDTQYF	TGTGCCAGCAGTTCGAGGGGGGGCAGATTCACAGATACGCAGTATTTT
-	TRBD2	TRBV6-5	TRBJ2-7	CASSYSERGSYEQYF	TGTGCCAGCAGTTACTCAGAGCGGGGTTCCTACGAGCAGTACTTC
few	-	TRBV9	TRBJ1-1	CASSPLTELNTEAFF	TGTGCCAGCAGCCCCCTGACAGAATTGAACACTGAAGCTTTCTTT
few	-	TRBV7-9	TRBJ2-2	CASSLARAGELFF	TGTGCCAGCAGCTTAGCGAGAGCCGGGGAGCTGTTTTTT
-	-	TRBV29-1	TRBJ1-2	CSVGGGNYGYTF	TGCAGCGTAGGGGGGGGCAACTATGGCTACACCTTC
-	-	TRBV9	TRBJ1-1	CASSVFEGSGTEAFF	TGTGCCAGCAGCGTATTTGAGGGTAGCGGAACTGAAGCTTTCTTT
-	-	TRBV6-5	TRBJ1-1	CASTPPGGNTEAFF	TGTGCCAGCACCCCCCCCGGCGGAAACACTGAAGCTTTCTTT
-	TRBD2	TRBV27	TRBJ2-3	CATQGLAGGRYALWW	TGTGCCACCCAGGGGCTAGCGGGAGGCAGATACGCCCTATGGTGG
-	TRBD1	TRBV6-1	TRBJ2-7	CASSAQQGAEQYF	TGTGCCAGCAGTGCCCAACAGGGGGCCGAGCAGTACTTC
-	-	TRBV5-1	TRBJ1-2	CASRQDGNYGYTF	TGCGCCAGCAGACAGGACGGGAACTATGGCTACACCTTC
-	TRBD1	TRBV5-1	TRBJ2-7	CASSPSGTGYYEQYF	TGCGCCAGCAGCCCATCCGGGACAGGGTACTACGAGCAGTACTTC
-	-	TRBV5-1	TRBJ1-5	CASSLALGVQPQHF	TGCGCCAGCAGCTTGGCCTTAGGGGTTCAGCCCCAGCATTTT
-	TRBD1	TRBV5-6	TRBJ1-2	CASSLGIQGIEGYTF	TGTGCCAGCAGCTTGGGAATACAGGGGATCGAAGGCTACACCTTC
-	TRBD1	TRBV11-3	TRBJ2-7	CASSRRTGGSYEQYF	TGTGCCAGCAGCCGGCGGACAGGGGGCTCCTACGAGCAGTACTTC
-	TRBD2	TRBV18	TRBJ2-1	CASSPRAGAAGRNEQFF	TGTGCCAGCTCACCCCGTGCGGGAGCTGCGGGGAGAAATGAGCAGTTCTTC
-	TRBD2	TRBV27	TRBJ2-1	CASSFLAAVSSYNEQFF	TGTGCCAGCAGTTTTCTAGCGGCAGTGAGCTCCTACAATGAGCAGTTCTTC
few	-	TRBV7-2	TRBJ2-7	CASSPEPTPNYEQYF	TGTGCCAGCAGCCCCGAGCCGACTCCTAACTACGAGCAGTACTTC
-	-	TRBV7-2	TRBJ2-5	CASSLSGYPRLVGETQYF	TGTGCCAGCAGCTTATCCGGGTACCCCAGACTAGTTGGTGAGACCCAGTACTTC
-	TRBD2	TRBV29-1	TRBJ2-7	CSVRSGGNYEQYF	TGCAGCGTTAGGAGCGGGGGTAACTACGAGCAGTACTTC
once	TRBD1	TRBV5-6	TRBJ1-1	CASSWFTGGVTEAFF	TGTGCCAGCAGCTGGTTTACAGGGGGAGTGACTGAAGCTTTCTTT